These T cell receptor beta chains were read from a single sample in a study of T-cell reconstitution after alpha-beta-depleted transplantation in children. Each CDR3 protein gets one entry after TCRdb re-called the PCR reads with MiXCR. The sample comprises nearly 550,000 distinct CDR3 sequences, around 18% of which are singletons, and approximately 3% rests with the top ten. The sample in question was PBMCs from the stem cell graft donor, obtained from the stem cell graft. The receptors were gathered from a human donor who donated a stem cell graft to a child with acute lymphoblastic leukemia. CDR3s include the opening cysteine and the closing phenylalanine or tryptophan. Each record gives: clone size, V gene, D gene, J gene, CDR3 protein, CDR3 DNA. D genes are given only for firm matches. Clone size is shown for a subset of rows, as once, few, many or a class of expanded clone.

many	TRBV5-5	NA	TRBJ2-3	CASSFAGYYTDTQYF	TGTGCCAGCAGCTTTGCGGGTTATTACACAGATACGCAGTATTTT
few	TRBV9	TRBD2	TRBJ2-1	CASSTSGRTGNEQFF	TGTGCCAGCAGCACTAGCGGGAGAACGGGAAATGAGCAGTTCTTC
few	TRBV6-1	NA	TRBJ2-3	CASSPLLAADTQYF	TGTGCCAGCAGCCCACTCTTAGCGGCAGATACGCAGTATTTT
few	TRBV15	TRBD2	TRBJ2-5	CATSRDLLAEAYF	TGTGCCACCAGCAGAGATTTACTAGCGGAGGCTTACTTC
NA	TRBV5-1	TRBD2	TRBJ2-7	CASSLTTSGSSYEQYF	TGCGCCAGCAGCTTGACCACTAGCGGGAGCTCCTACGAGCAGTACTTC
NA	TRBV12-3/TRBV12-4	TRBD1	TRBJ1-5	CASRGRDSLYSNQPQHF	TGTGCCAGCAGGGGCCGGGACAGCCTCTATAGCAATCAGCCCCAGCATTTT
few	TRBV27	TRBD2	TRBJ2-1	CASGSSGSYNEQFF	TGTGCCAGTGGATCTAGCGGATCCTACAATGAGCAGTTCTTC
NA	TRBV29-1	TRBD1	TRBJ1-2	CSVEDWTGGRGYTF	TGCAGCGTTGAAGACTGGACAGGTGGTCGGGGCTACACCTTC
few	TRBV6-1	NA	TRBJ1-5	CASISIRGFSQPQHF	TGTGCCAGCATATCGATCAGGGGATTCAGTCAGCCCCAGCATTTT
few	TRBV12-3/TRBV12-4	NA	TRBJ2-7	CASSLDRDFSGYREQYF	TGTGCCAGCAGTTTAGACAGGGACTTTTCGGGGTACCGCGAGCAGTACTTC
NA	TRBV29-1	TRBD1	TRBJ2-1	CSVQPGTGFYNEQFF	TGCAGCGTACAACCCGGGACAGGATTCTACAATGAGCAGTTCTTC
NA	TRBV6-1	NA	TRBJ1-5	CASSPISGGNQPQHF	TGTGCCAGCAGTCCCATATCAGGCGGCAATCAGCCCCAGCATTTT
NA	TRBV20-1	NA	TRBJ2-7	CSAKAGLSRYEQYF	TGCAGTGCCAAAGCAGGGTTGTCACGGTACGAGCAGTACTTC
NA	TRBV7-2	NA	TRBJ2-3	CASTLGTLTDTQYF	TGTGCCAGCACCCTAGGGACCCTCACAGATACGCAGTATTTT
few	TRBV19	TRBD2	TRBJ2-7	CASSISAGGLREQYF	TGTGCCAGTAGCATCAGCGCGGGAGGATTGCGCGAGCAGTACTTC
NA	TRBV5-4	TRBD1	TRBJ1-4	CASSLAGTGVKLFF	TGTGCCAGCAGCTTGGCCGGGACAGGGGTAAAACTGTTTTTT
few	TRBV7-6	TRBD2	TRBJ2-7	CASSLEGSGRQYEQYF	TGTGCCAGCAGCTTAGAGGGGAGCGGGAGGCAGTACGAGCAGTACTTC
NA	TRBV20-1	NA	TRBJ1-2	CSAPPRQLTYGYTF	TGCAGTGCTCCCCCCCGTCAGCTTACCTATGGCTACACCTTC
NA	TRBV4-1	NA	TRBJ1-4	CASSQEEQGDEKLFF	TGCGCCAGCAGCCAAGAAGAACAGGGTGATGAAAAACTGTTTTTT
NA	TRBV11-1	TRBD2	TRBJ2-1	CASSPQTSGIAGGVYNEQFF	TGTGCCAGCAGCCCTCAGACGTCAGGCATAGCGGGAGGGGTCTACAATGAGCAGTTCTTC
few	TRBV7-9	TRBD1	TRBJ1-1	CASSPTSQGAGEAFF	TGTGCCAGCAGCCCCACTTCCCAGGGGGCTGGGGAAGCTTTCTTT
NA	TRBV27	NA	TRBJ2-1	CASSLETRQFF	TGTGCCAGCAGTTTAGAGACTAGGCAGTTCTTC
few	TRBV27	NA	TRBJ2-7	CASSLLESYEQYF	TGTGCCAGCAGTTTGTTAGAGAGTTACGAGCAGTACTTC
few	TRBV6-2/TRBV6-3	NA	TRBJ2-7	CASSYSGARYEQYF	TGTGCCAGCAGTTACTCAGGGGCCCGATACGAGCAGTACTTC
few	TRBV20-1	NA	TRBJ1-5	CSARDWGASNQPQHF	TGCAGTGCTAGAGATTGGGGGGCGAGCAATCAGCCCCAGCATTTT
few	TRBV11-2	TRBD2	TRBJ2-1	CASSLGVGTSEYNEQFF	TGTGCCAGCAGCTTAGGAGTGGGGACTAGCGAGTACAATGAGCAGTTCTTC
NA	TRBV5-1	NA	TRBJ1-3	CASRRQASPGNTIYF	TGCGCCAGCAGGAGACAGGCGTCCCCTGGAAACACCATATATTTT
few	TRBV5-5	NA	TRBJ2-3	CASSLGTSTTTDTQYF	TGTGCCAGCAGCTTGGGGACATCAACTACCACAGATACGCAGTATTTT
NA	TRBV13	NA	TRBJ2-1	CASGGDLSGTASYNEQFF	TGTGCCAGCGGGGGGGATTTATCCGGGACAGCTAGCTACAATGAGCAGTTCTTC
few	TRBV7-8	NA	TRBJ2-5	CASSTETVQETQYF	TGTGCCAGCAGCACTGAGACCGTTCAAGAGACCCAGTACTTC
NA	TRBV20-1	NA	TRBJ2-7	CSANSKGVGFSYEQYF	TGCAGTGCTAACTCAAAAGGGGTAGGGTTCTCCTACGAGCAGTACTTC
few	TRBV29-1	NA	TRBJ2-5	CSVEESWEDKGLDLAQYF	TGCAGCGTTGAAGAGTCCTGGGAGGACAAGGGACTCGACTTGGCCCAGTACTTC
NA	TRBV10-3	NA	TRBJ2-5	CAISESITSQETQYF	TGTGCCATCAGTGAGTCGATAACCTCACAAGAGACCCAGTACTTC